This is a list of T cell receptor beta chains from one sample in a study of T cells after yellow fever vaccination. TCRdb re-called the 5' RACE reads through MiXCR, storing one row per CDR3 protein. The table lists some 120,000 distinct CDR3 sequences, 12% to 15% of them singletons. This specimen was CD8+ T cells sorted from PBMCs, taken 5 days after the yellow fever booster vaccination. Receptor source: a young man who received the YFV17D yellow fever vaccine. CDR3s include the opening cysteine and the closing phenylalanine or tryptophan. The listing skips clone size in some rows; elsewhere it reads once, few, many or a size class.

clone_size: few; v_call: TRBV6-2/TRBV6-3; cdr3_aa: CASRELAGGLTDTQYF
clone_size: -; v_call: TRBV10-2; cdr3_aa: CASSEWANTGELFF
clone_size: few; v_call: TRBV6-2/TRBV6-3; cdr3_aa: CASSRTGGETGELFF
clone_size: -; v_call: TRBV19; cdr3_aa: CASSKEKGAANGYTF
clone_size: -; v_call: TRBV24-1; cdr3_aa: CATSDPRQLQETQYF
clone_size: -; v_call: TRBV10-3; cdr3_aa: CAISVGLVRGTDTQYF
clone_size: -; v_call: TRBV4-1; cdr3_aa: CASSQTAHSGRINTEAFF
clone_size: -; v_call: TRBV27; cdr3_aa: CASSSGAVSSYNEQFF
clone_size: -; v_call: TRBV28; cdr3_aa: CASSSGTGYQPQHF
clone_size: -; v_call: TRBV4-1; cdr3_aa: CASSQWTENYEQYF
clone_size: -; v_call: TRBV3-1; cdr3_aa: CASSHDSWTLAKNIQYF
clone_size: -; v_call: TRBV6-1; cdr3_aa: CASSVSSGQGTGELFF
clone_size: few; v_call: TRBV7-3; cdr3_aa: CASSSGLALQETQYF
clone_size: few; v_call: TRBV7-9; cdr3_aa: CASSDDRTLNYGYTF